This T cell receptor beta chain is from a study of PD-1 blockade in classical Hodgkin lymphoma. Findings and limits, study-wide: Patients newly diagnosed and complete responders had comparable baseline diversity. TCR diversity in CD4+, not CD8+, cells rose significantly by C4D1. The drivers behind the repertoire differences, possibly disease activity or prior therapy, remain undefined.

This clone was counted once. The antigen is not known. Sequenced by immunoSEQ multiplex PCR; TCRdb stores in-frame clones only, minus some. Among roughly 50,000 clones, nearly 90% were seen once, and the ten largest hold more than 11%. Time point of the sample: cycle 4 day 1 (C4D1), after 6 weeks of nivolumab. Relapse was seen in all patients after autologous stem cell transplantation, and brentuximab vedotin exposure was variable. Trimming took 8 bases from V and 4 from J; bases not matched to a gene: 12. The V gene's germline CDR1 is MNHEY and CDR2 SVGAGI. The CDR3 has 15 residues. The sequence derives from a human donor with classical Hodgkin lymphoma. The chain recombines TRBV6-5 with TRBJ2-5; 8 bases agree with TRBD1. The sequencing here drew on peripheral blood mononuclear cells (PBMCs), taken before the fourth cycle of nivolumab. The CDR3 nucleotides read TGTGCCAGCTCATCGAGGGCAGGGGGCACAGAGACCCAGTACTTC. Protein sequence: CASSSRAGGTETQYF.